These T cell receptor beta chains were read from a single sample in a study of blood T cells in healthy people across ages. TCRdb processed the 5' RACE reads anew with MiXCR; each CDR3 protein has one entry. The profile covers roughly 900,000 distinct CDR3 sequences, with 29% appearing a single time and 15% to 20% taken by the ten largest. The sample taken for sequencing was blood. These receptors were taken from a woman older than 75 in good health. Each CDR3 is given with its conserved first and last residue. A D gene is named only where the DNA matches it firmly. Some rows have no size entry. The others give once, few or many, or a class for an expanded clone.

v_gene	d_gene	j_gene	abundance	CDR3nt	CDR3aa
TRBV6-1	.	TRBJ2-1	many	TGTGCCAGCATTTTAAGCAGGACGGGAAATGAGCAGTTCTTC	CASILSRTGNEQFF
TRBV9	.	TRBJ2-5	few	TGTGCCAGCAGCATAGGGAGAGGGGTCCACCAAGAGACCCAGTACTTC	CASSIGRGVHQETQYF
TRBV12-3/TRBV12-4	TRBD2	TRBJ2-3	.	TGTGCCAGCAGTACGAGGGCTAGCGGGAGGTCAGATACGCAGTATTTT	CASSTRASGRSDTQYF
TRBV7-2	.	TRBJ1-2	many	TGTGCCAGCAGCTTAGTTCACGGATACTATGGCTACACCTTC	CASSLVHGYYGYTF
TRBV6-6	.	TRBJ1-4	many	TGTGCCAGCAGTTCAACTACGACTAATGAAAAACTGTTTTTT	CASSSTTTNEKLFF
TRBV7-6	.	TRBJ2-1	.	TGTGCCAGCAGCTTAAACATCGAGAATGAGCAGTTCTTC	CASSLNIENEQFF
TRBV7-2	TRBD2	TRBJ2-2	.	TGTGCCAGCAGCTTAGCTCTGGGACTAGCGGGGTTCGACGGGGAGCTGTTTTTT	CASSLALGLAGFDGELFF
TRBV29-1	.	TRBJ1-2	many	TGCAGCGTGGCGAGAGGGGCAGATGGCTACACCTTC	CSVARGADGYTF
TRBV29-1	TRBD1	TRBJ2-7	many	TGCAGCGTATTGATTGGGGCCAGGGGGCCCTACGAGCAGTACTTC	CSVLIGARGPYEQYF
TRBV6-1	.	TRBJ2-6	many	TGTGCCAGCACAACGACACCATTCTCTGGGGCCAACGTCCTGACTTTC	CASTTTPFSGANVLTF
TRBV24-1	.	TRBJ2-5	many	TGTGCCACCAGCTCTTGGGGAAGTGGGCAAGAGACCCAGTACTTC	CATSSWGSGQETQYF
TRBV20-1	.	TRBJ1-6	.	TGCAGTGCTCCCGGGACGGGGCTGGGGTCCCTCCACTTT	CSAPGTGLGSLHF
TRBV29-1	.	TRBJ1-2	.	TGCAGCGTGGAGTACAGGGCCACTAACTATGGCTACACCTTC	CSVEYRATNYGYTF
TRBV4-1	.	TRBJ1-5	few	TGCGCCAGCAGCCAAGCCGAACACAGCTTTGGCAATCAGCCCCAGCATTTT	CASSQAEHSFGNQPQHF
TRBV21-1	.	TRBJ2-5	.	TGTGCCAGCAGCAAAGGGGATAGCAGGGAGGGCGAGACCCAGTACTTC	CASSKGDSREGETQYF
TRBV20-1	.	TRBJ2-1	many	TGCAGTGCTAGAGCGGACACCGGGCTCTACAATGAGCAGTTCTTC	CSARADTGLYNEQFF
TRBV29-1	.	TRBJ1-5	many	TGCAGCGTTGGGGGGTCCGGACAGCCCCAGCATTTT	CSVGGSGQPQHF
TRBV9	TRBD1	TRBJ2-5	.	TGTGCCAGCAGCGTACAGGGGGCTATCGAGACCCAGTACTTC	CASSVQGAIETQYF
TRBV7-2	.	TRBJ1-1	.	TGTGCCAGCGGGCCTGCGACCACTGAAGCTTTCTTT	CASGPATTEAFF
TRBV4-1	TRBD1	TRBJ1-2	many	TGCGCCAGCAGCCAAGTGGACAGGGGTGACTATGGCTACACCTTC	CASSQVDRGDYGYTF
TRBV10-3	.	TRBJ1-2	.	TGTGCCACCAACAGTCCTAACTATGGCTACACCTTC	CATNSPNYGYTF
TRBV20-1	.	TRBJ1-1	.	TGCAGTGCTAGAGCAAGTACCGTGAACACTGAAGCTTTCTTT	CSARASTVNTEAFF
TRBV20-1	.	TRBJ2-7	many	TGCAGTGCTAGACCTATAGGATTTGGCTACGAGCAGTACTTC	CSARPIGFGYEQYF
TRBV9	.	TRBJ2-1	many	TGTGCCAGCAGTCCGTCAGGTACCGCCTCCTACAATGAGCAGTTCTTC	CASSPSGTASYNEQFF
TRBV20-1	TRBD2	TRBJ2-5	.	TGCAGTGCCACTGGACTAGCGGTACGGGAGACCCAGTACTTC	CSATGLAVRETQYF
TRBV18	.	TRBJ2-3	few	TGTGCCAGCTCACCACCCAACAGGGCCGGAGATACGCAGTATTTT	CASSPPNRAGDTQYF
TRBV6-2/TRBV6-3	.	TRBJ2-5	.	TGTGCCAGCAGTACGGATGACAGGTTTCAAGAGACCCAGTACTTC	CASSTDDRFQETQYF
TRBV7-9	.	TRBJ2-5	.	TGTGCCAGCAGCAGAGATAAAGAGACCCAGTACTTC	CASSRDKETQYF
TRBV6-5	.	TRBJ1-1	.	TGTGCCAGCAGTTACCGCCTGGGGTTGAACACTGAAGCTTTCTTT	CASSYRLGLNTEAFF
TRBV27	.	TRBJ1-2	.	TGTGCCAGCAGTCGCCGGGACAACCCCTATGGCTACACCTTC	CASSRRDNPYGYTF
TRBV7-2	.	TRBJ1-2	few	TGTGCCAGCAGCTTAGAGGGTGGCAGGCCGAACTATGGCTACACCTTC	CASSLEGGRPNYGYTF
TRBV4-1	TRBD1	TRBJ2-7	.	TGCGCCAGCAGCCAAGAGACGACAGGGCCCTACGAGCAGTACTTC	CASSQETTGPYEQYF